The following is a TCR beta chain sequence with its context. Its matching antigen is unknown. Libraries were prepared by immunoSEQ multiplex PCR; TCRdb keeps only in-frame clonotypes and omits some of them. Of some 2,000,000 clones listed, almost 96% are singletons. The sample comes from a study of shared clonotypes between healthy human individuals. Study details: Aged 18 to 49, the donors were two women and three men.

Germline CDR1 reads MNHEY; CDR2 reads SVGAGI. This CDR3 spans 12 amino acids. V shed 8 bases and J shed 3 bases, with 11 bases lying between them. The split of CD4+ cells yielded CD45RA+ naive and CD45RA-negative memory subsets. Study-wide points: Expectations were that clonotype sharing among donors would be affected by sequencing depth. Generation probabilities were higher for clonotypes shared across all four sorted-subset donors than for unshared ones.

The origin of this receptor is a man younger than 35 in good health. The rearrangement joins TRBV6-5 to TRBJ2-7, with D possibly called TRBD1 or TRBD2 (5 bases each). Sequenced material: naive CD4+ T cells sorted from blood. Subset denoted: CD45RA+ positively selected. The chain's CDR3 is CASEGQDYEQYF. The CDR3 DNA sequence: TGTGCCAGCGAGGGGCAGGACTACGAGCAGTACTTC.